This is a list of T cell receptor beta chains from one sample in a study of blood T cells in healthy people across ages. TCRdb reprocessed the 5' RACE reads via MiXCR and lists one record per CDR3 protein. The top ten hold approximately 18% of the sample, which has around 800,000 distinct CDR3 sequences, around half seen once. The sequencing input was blood. The source is an elderly man in good health. CDR3s include the opening cysteine and the closing phenylalanine or tryptophan. The D gene is left open where the match is weak. The size entry is marked missing in some rows and otherwise reads once, few, many or a size class.

D gene | CDR3 length | J gene | clone size | V gene | CDR3 DNA | CDR3 protein
NA | 15 | TRBJ2-1 | few | TRBV20-1 | TGCAGTGCTCGGGACCTAGCGAGCTCCTACAATGAGCAGTTCTTC | CSARDLASSYNEQFF
TRBD1 | 17 | TRBJ2-6 | many | TRBV5-1 | TGCGCCAGCAGCACCGTGCCTGGGACAGCTGGGGCCAACGTCCTGACTTTC | CASSTVPGTAGANVLTF
NA | 13 | TRBJ1-6 | NA | TRBV9 | TGTGCCAGCGGGACCGCTCCTAATTCACCCCTCCACTTT | CASGTAPNSPLHF
NA | 15 | TRBJ1-6 | NA | TRBV12-3/TRBV12-4 | TGTGCCTGCAGCAGTCGGGGGAGTGGTAATTCACCCCTCCACTTT | CACSSRGSGNSPLHF
TRBD2 | 16 | TRBJ2-7 | few | TRBV20-1 | TGCAGTGCGAGGAAGGGACTAGCGGGAGGGCCGTACGAGCAGTACTTC | CSARKGLAGGPYEQYF
NA | 12 | TRBJ1-1 | NA | TRBV6-1 | TGTGCCAGCGGAACAGACCTAACTGAAGCTTTCTTT | CASGTDLTEAFF
TRBD2 | 13 | TRBJ2-7 | NA | TRBV20-1 | TGCAGTGCTCGCCCTAGCGGTTACTACGAGCAGTACTTC | CSARPSGYYEQYF
NA | 14 | TRBJ1-2 | NA | TRBV29-1 | TGCAGCGTTGAAGAAGGCGGACAAATCTATGGCTACACCTTC | CSVEEGGQIYGYTF
NA | 11 | TRBJ2-5 | NA | TRBV20-1 | TGCAGTGCTAGGGGGCCGGAGACCCAGTACTTC | CSARGPETQYF
NA | 15 | TRBJ1-1 | few | TRBV7-2 | TGTGCCAGCAGCTCCCCCGGGACTCTTTTAAGTGGAGCTTTCTTT | CASSSPGTLLSGAFF
NA | 13 | TRBJ2-3 | many | TRBV5-6 | TGTGCCAGCAGCTTGCCCCCGCTAGGTACGCAGTATTTT | CASSLPPLGTQYF
NA | 11 | TRBJ2-3 | many | TRBV20-1 | TGCAGTGCGGGATTCGCAGATACGCAGTATTTT | CSAGFADTQYF
NA | 13 | TRBJ2-3 | few | TRBV7-2 | TGTGCCAGCAGCGGGCCTTCTGCAGATACGCAGTATTTT | CASSGPSADTQYF
TRBD1 | 14 | TRBJ1-5 | NA | TRBV2 | TGTGCCAGCAGTGTCGGGACAGGGATTCAGCCCCAGCATTTT | CASSVGTGIQPQHF
NA | 14 | TRBJ2-1 | NA | TRBV7-9 | TGTGCCAGCAGCCCACGAATAAGCCTGATTGAGCAGTTCTTC | CASSPRISLIEQFF
TRBD1 | 16 | TRBJ1-3 | NA | TRBV5-4 | TGTGCCAGCAGCGCGGGACAGTTCGACTCTGGAAACACCATATATTTT | CASSAGQFDSGNTIYF
NA | 17 | TRBJ2-3 | NA | TRBV7-2 | TGTGCCAGCAGCTTAGGGTCCACGGGAGCGAGCACAGATACGCAGTATTTT | CASSLGSTGASTDTQYF
TRBD2 | 16 | TRBJ2-7 | once | TRBV7-9 | TGCGCCAGCAGCCCCCAGCTAGCGGGAGATCGGAATGAGCAGTACTTC | CASSPQLAGDRNEQYF
NA | 16 | TRBJ2-7 | NA | TRBV28 | TGTGCCAGCAGTTTCGGGGGGCGAACCACCCCCTACGAGCAGTACTTC | CASSFGGRTTPYEQYF
TRBD2 | 16 | TRBJ2-7 | NA | TRBV20-1 | TGCAGTGCTAGGGCCCGCGGGAGGGCCAAGGGTTACGAGCAGTACTTC | CSARARGRAKGYEQYF
NA | 15 | TRBJ2-3 | NA | TRBV2 | TGTGCCAGGGGCCGACTACCGGCGGGCACAGATACGCAGTATTTT | CARGRLPAGTDTQYF
NA | 14 | TRBJ2-2 | NA | TRBV20-1 | TGCAGTGCTAGCCCGGGACCCCGAACCGGGGAGCTGTTTTTT | CSASPGPRTGELFF
TRBD2 | 14 | TRBJ2-1 | NA | TRBV20-1 | TGCAGTGCAGGCCCTAGCGGATCTTACAATGAGCAGTTCTTC | CSAGPSGSYNEQFF
NA | 13 | TRBJ2-7 | once | TRBV4-3 | TGCGCCAGCCGCCAAGCTGGATCCTACGAGCAGTACTTC | CASRQAGSYEQYF
NA | 15 | TRBJ2-1 | NA | TRBV5-1 | TGCGCCAGCAGCTTGGCATTGGGGGCCTCCAATGAGCAGTTCTTC | CASSLALGASNEQFF
NA | 10 | TRBJ2-1 | NA | TRBV3-1 | TGTGCCAGCAGCCAGACTGAGCAGTTCTTC | CASSQTEQFF